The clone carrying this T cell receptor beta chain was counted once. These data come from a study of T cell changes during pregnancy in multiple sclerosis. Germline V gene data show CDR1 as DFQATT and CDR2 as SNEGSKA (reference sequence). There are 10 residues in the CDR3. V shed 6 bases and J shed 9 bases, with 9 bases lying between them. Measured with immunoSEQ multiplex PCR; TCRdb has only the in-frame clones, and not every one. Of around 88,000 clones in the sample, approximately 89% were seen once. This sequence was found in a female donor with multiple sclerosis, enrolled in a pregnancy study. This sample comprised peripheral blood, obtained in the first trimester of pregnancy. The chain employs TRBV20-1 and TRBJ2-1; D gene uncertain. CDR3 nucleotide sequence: TGCAGTGCCCTCGGTACTGAGCAGTTCTTC. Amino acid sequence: CSALGTEQFF.